This entry lists 10 T cell receptor beta chains sequenced from one sample in a study of CD8+ T cells in alopecia areata. RNA was extracted and reverse transcribed into cDNA as the sequencing template. Libraries were prepared by immunoSEQ multiplex PCR; TCRdb keeps only in-frame clonotypes and omits some of them. Of 100,000 to 150,000 clones listed, 47% are singletons. The sequenced sample consisted of NKG2D-low CD8+ T cells sorted from blood. The receptors come from a human donor with alopecia areata.

J is TRBJ1-1 and V is TRBV30, with 7 bases matching TRBD1. The trim removed 5 bases at V and 1 base at J, leaving 4 bases unmatched. CDR1 is GTSNPN and CDR2 is SVGIG in the germline V gene (reference sequence). The CDR3 totals 13 residues. The chain's CDR3 is CAWGPGGNTEAFF. The DNA for the CDR3 is TGTGCCTGGGGCCCAGGGGGGAACACTGAAGCTTTCTTT.

The table lists this clone with a count of one. V is TRBV4-2 and J is TRBJ2-7, with D uncertain. Trimming shortened V by 4 bases and J by 4 bases, and 8 bases separated the two germline ends. There are 12 residues in the CDR3. Germline V CDR1 and CDR2: LGHNA, YNFKEQ. The CDR3, as DNA: TGTGCCAGCAGCCCTGGCCGGTACGAGCAGTACTTC. Residues: CASSPGRYEQYF.

This clone was seen a handful of times. The CDR3 sequence: CASSLSGTNLNEQYF. CDR3 DNA: TGCGCCAGCAGCTTGAGCGGGACAAACTTGAACGAGCAGTACTTC. This sequence joins TRBV5-1 and TRBJ2-7, with a possible D match to TRBD2 (7 bases). The CDR3 spans 15 residues. CDR1 and CDR2 from the germline V gene are SGHRS and YFSETQ. The V end lost 1 base, the J end lost 5 bases, and 16 bases lay between the germline ends. Filled out from reference TRBV5-1 and TRBJ2-7, the complete variable domain reads KAGVTQTPRYLIKTRGQQVTLSCSPISGHRSVSWYQQTPGQGLQFLFEYFSETQRNKGNFPGRFSGRQFSNSRSEMNVSTLELGDSALYLCASSLSGTNLNEQYFGPGTRLTVT.

For the CDR3, the DNA is TGTGCCAGCAGTTCCGGACTAGCGCCTAGCACAGATACGCAGTATTTT. Translating it yields CASSSGLAPSTDTQYF. This sequence joins TRBV27 and TRBJ2-3, with TRBD2 matching over 9 bases. Germline V lookup: CDR1 MNHEY, CDR2 SMNVEV (reference sequence). The trim removed 4 bases at V and 0 bases at J, leaving 5 bases unmatched. This CDR3 has 16 amino acids.

V and J are TRBV29-1 and TRBJ2-3; 9 nucleotides line up with TRBD2. CDR1 and CDR2 (germline): SQVTM, ANQGSEA. This CDR3 contains 18 residues. Germline trimming cut 5 bases from V and 1 base from J; bases unmatched to any gene: 16. The CDR3 loop is CSVQFLAGVALRTDTQYF. CDR3 coding DNA: TGCAGCGTTCAGTTCTTAGCGGGAGTCGCCCTTCGCACAGATACGCAGTATTTT.

The chain carries TRBV28 and TRBJ1-6; the D is unclear. The CDR3 totals 15 residues. V lost 3 bases and J 5 bases, leaving 11 bases between the germline ends. Per the germline V gene, CDR1 is MDHEN and CDR2 is SYDVKM. The CDR3 sequence is CASSFTAWDNSPLHF. As DNA, the CDR3 is TGTGCCAGCAGTTTCACCGCGTGGGATAATTCACCCCTCCACTTT.

The chain links TRBV29-1 to TRBJ2-3; D is undetermined. The V end lost 3 bases, the J end lost 0 bases, and 4 bases lay between the germline ends. Germline CDR1 is SQVTM and CDR2 is ANQGSEA. This CDR3 comprises 12 residues. Here the CDR3 reads CSVDSSTDTQYF. The CDR3 bases are TGCAGCGTTGATAGTAGCACAGATACGCAGTATTTT.

The rearrangement joins TRBV29-1 to TRBJ2-1; D could derive from TRBD1 or TRBD2 (6 bases each). V dropped 0 bases and J dropped 9 bases, with 15 bases sitting between them. The germline V gene has CDR1 SQVTM and CDR2 ANQGSEA. The CDR3 contains 14 residues. The CDR3 DNA reads TGCAGCGTTGAAGATCAGGAAGGGGGACTTGAGCAGTTCTTC. Amino acid sequence: CSVEDQEGGLEQFF.

The chain has TRBV28 and TRBJ1-2; D is undetermined. Germline assignment: CDR1 MDHEN and CDR2 SYDVKM. Trimming removed 5 bases at V and 7 bases at J, with 17 bases between. The CDR3 runs to 14 residues. CDR3 residues: CASSHAGGRSGYTF. As DNA, the CDR3 is TGTGCCAGCAGTCACGCGGGCGGGCGAAGTGGCTACACCTTC.

The chain employs TRBV29-1 and TRBJ2-5; 8 nucleotides match TRBD2. In germline, CDR1 is SQVTM, CDR2 ANQGSEA. V lost 2 bases and J lost 1; bases outside the gene matches: 3. This CDR3 has 14 residues. CDR3 nucleotides: TGCAGCGTTGAAAAGCGGGAGCCCCAAGAGACCCAGTACTTC. It specifies CSVEKREPQETQYF.